Following are 6 T cell receptor beta chains from one sample sequenced in a study of Graves' ophthalmopathy and Graves' hyperthyroidism. As the template, RNA transcripts were used to amplify TCR beta CDR3 regions. HTBI primers primed a first-round RT-PCR, and a second-round multiplex PCR followed. Each CDR3 protein gets one entry after TCRdb re-called the multiplex PCR reads with MiXCR. The data show about 500,000 distinct CDR3 sequences, less than 45% seen once. Sequenced sample: peripheral blood or thyroid tissue (not recorded which). Receptors were obtained from an adult man with Graves' hyperthyroidism.

In the case of this clonotype: Given the absence of the conserved phenylalanine or tryptophan at the CDR3 end, a read error is likely. The DNA is omitted, as the CDR3 cannot be located on it reliably, and the CDR3 follows TCRdb's listing. The V call is TRBV10-3, the J call TRBJ1-4; TRBD1, the table's D call, lacks a check against the DNA. CDR1 and CDR2 from the germline V gene are ENHRY and SYGVKD. The CDR3 is 10 residues long, counting both termini. The CDR3 protein is CAVSEGGTGS.

The chain has TRBV6-1 and TRBJ2-7, with D perhaps matching TRBD2 (6 bases). Trimming removed 10 bases at V and 3 bases at J, with 16 bases between. The CDR3 runs to 13 residues. Germline values: CDR1 MNHNS, CDR2 SASEGT. CDR3 nucleotide sequence: TGTGCCACAGAGTTTCCGGGAGACTACGAGCAGTACTTC. It yields the protein CATEFPGDYEQYF.

This chain uses TRBV3-1 with TRBJ2-2, with unresolved D. Germline assignment: CDR1 LGHDT and CDR2 YNNKEL (reference sequence). Deletions cut 7 bases from V and 3 bases from J, with 3 bases between. The CDR3 consists of 11 residues. The CDR3 region is CASKHTGELFF. The CDR3 DNA sequence: TGTGCCAGCAAACACACCGGGGAGCTGTTTTTT.

The J gene is TRBJ1-5, the V gene TRBV20-1; 7 positions match TRBD1. V was pared by 1 base and J by 4 bases, with 7 bases of the junction left unmatched. This CDR3 contains 15 residues. Germline V gene sequence: CDR1 DFQATT, CDR2 SNEGSKA (reference sequence). In DNA form, the CDR3 reads TGCAGTGCTAGAGCTAGCGGGACAGCGAATCAGCCCCAGCATTTT. Amino acid sequence: CSARASGTANQPQHF.

The chain links TRBV7-2 to TRBJ1-1, with 12 bases lining up with TRBD1. V lost 5 bases to trimming and J lost 3 bases; unmatched junction nucleotides: 7. The germline CDR1 and CDR2 sequences are SGHTA and FQGNSA. The CDR3 is 16 residues long. Here the CDR3 reads CASSRDRGREDTEAFF. Here the CDR3 DNA reads TGTGCCAGCAGCAGGGACAGGGGGCGCGAGGACACTGAAGCTTTCTTT.

This clonotype appeared a single time. The chain uses TRBV29-1 and TRBJ1-5; 9 bases are a match to TRBD1. This CDR3 has 14 amino acids. The junction had 10 bases not matched to a gene; V was cut back by 8 bases and J by 5 bases. Germline-derived CDR1 and CDR2 are SQVTM and ANQGSEA. CDR3: CSSVDRGPHQPQHF. The CDR3 nucleotides read TGCAGCAGTGTGGACAGGGGACCCCATCAGCCCCAGCATTTT.